This note documents a single T cell receptor beta chain sequence. Antigen unknown. The sample comes from a study of siplizumab effects on memory and regulatory T cells. Roughly 100,000 TCR templates were assayed per sample. Method: immunoSEQ multiplex PCR; TCRdb's copy keeps in-frame clones and lacks some. The repertoire holds approximately 94,000 clones, more than 85% seen once, with under 0.15% in the top ten. Study-wide findings and caveats: Roughly 80-95% of proliferating CD4+ or CD8+ clones lacked a naive or memory phenotype that could be assigned. Alloreactive sequences that could be traced to unstimulated CD4+ memory cells showed a significant reduction under siplizumab. The study found naive T cells seemingly more diverse than memory cells and seemingly major alloresponse contributors.

The sample was CD4+ T cells sorted from blood. This receptor was identified in a human donor in good health.

CDR3 in amino acids: CASRASSYNEQFF. The CDR3 DNA reads TGTGCCAGCAGAGCTAGCTCCTACAATGAGCAGTTCTTC. V usage is TRBV6-4 and J usage is TRBJ2-1; D gene unclear. Germline V gene sequence: CDR1 MRHNA, CDR2 SNTAGT. V dropped 6 bases and J dropped 0 bases, with 6 bases sitting between them. This CDR3 region has 13 residues.